The rows below give T cell receptor beta chains drawn from one sample of a study of metastatic and nonmetastatic thyroid tumors. With MiXCR, TCRdb reprocessed the PCR reads. In the table there are some 16,000 clones, approximately 24% of which are singletons. What was sequenced was tumor tissue. These receptors all stem from a female donor with papillary thyroid cancer or a benign thyroid nodule (not recorded which). Some clones in this sample may be carry-over from other donors' samples. Both conserved end residues are part of each CDR3. D genes are given only for firm matches. Size is stated for part of the rows, as once, few or many counts, or as a class when the clone is expanded.

j_call	d_call	clone_size	v_call	cdr3_aa	cdr3_nt
TRBJ1-1	.	many	TRBV20-1	CSASQGRGTEAFF	TGCAGTGCTAGCCAGGGACGGGGAACTGAAGCTTTCTTT
TRBJ1-2	.	few	TRBV28	CASSFGGGVDYGYTF	TGTGCCAGCAGTTTTGGGGGAGGAGTAGACTATGGCTACACCTTC
TRBJ1-3	TRBD1	.	TRBV18	CASSPLLQGAGNTIYF	TGTGCCAGCTCACCACTTTTACAGGGGGCTGGAAACACCATATATTTT
TRBJ1-4	TRBD1	.	TRBV5-1	CASSLGDRGGKLFF	TGCGCCAGCAGCTTGGGTGACAGGGGAGGAAAACTGTTTTTT
TRBJ1-6	.	few	TRBV28	CASSLDTGTFPLHF	TGTGCCAGCAGTCTTGACACCGGGACATTTCCTCTCCACTTT
TRBJ2-6	TRBD1	many	TRBV29-1	CSAQTGSGANVLTF	TGCAGCGCCCAGACAGGGTCTGGGGCCAACGTCCTGACTTTC
TRBJ2-7	.	.	TRBV28	CASSSISGTGADEQYF	TGTGCCAGCAGCTCCATCTCCGGGACCGGCGCAGACGAGCAGTACTTC
TRBJ1-6	TRBD1	many	TRBV7-2	CASSDFGSGGWSSPLHF	TGTGCCAGCAGCGACTTTGGTTCAGGGGGGTGGAGTTCACCCCTCCACTTT
TRBJ2-7	TRBD2	many	TRBV3-1	CASSLLGLAGTRSYEQYF	TGTGCCAGCAGCCTACTGGGACTAGCGGGAACTAGGTCCTACGAGCAGTACTTC
TRBJ1-1	.	.	TRBV19	CASSRVGGSTGTEAFF	TGTGCCAGTAGTAGGGTAGGGGGTTCGACGGGGACTGAAGCTTTCTTT
TRBJ2-7	.	many	TRBV6-1	CASTSDVSSYEQYF	TGTGCCAGCACTAGCGATGTGAGCTCCTACGAGCAGTACTTC
TRBJ2-5	TRBD1	medium-sized	TRBV19	CASSPRTGWETQYF	TGTGCCAGTAGTCCGCGGACAGGGTGGGAGACCCAGTACTTC
TRBJ2-7	.	.	TRBV20-1	CSARDFDRSSYEQYF	TGCAGTGCTAGAGATTTCGACAGGAGCTCCTACGAGCAGTACTTC
TRBJ2-3	.	many	TRBV7-3	CASSLRRTDTQYF	TGTGCCAGCAGCTTACGCCGCACAGATACGCAGTATTTT
TRBJ2-6	.	.	TRBV7-2	CASSLWGANVLTF	TGTGCCAGCAGCTTATGGGGGGCCAACGTCCTGACTTTC
TRBJ1-6	.	.	TRBV30	CAWETGTLNSPLHF	TGTGCCTGGGAAACCGGGACCCTTAATTCACCCCTCCACTTT
TRBJ2-1	.	.	TRBV7-2	CASSLGPGQDEQFF	TGTGCCAGCAGCTTAGGACCAGGGCAGGATGAGCAGTTCTTC
TRBJ1-1	.	.	TRBV18	CASSPDPGVTEAFF	TGTGCCAGCTCACCAGACCCGGGCGTCACTGAAGCTTTCTTT
TRBJ2-3	TRBD1	many	TRBV13	CASSLGQGVSTDTQYF	TGTGCCAGCAGCTTAGGACAGGGGGTAAGCACAGATACGCAGTATTTT
TRBJ2-1	TRBD2	.	TRBV6-1	CASSAISGISHEHFF	TGTGCCAGCAGTGCGATTAGCGGGATATCCCATGAGCATTTCTTC